A single sample is the source of the 10 T cell receptor beta chains below, sequenced in a study of OX40 agonist ivuxolimab in advanced cancers. The repertoire was sequenced with immunoSEQ multiplex PCR; TCRdb's copy has only in-frame clones and lacks some. The table shows more than 40,000 clones, with approximately 81% occurring only once. Sequencing was performed on CD4+ or CD8+ T cells sorted from blood, taken in a trial of the OX40 agonist ivuxolimab. The receptors shown here come from an adult with an advanced solid tumor such as melanoma, head and neck, liver or kidney cancer.

The chain uses TRBV28 and TRBJ1-5; D may be TRBD1 (5 bases). The CDR3 length is 12 residues. Germline CDR1 reads MDHEN; CDR2 reads SYDVKM. The ends were cut back, 3 bases at V and 6 bases at J, with 6 bases in the middle. In DNA, the CDR3 is TGTGCCAGCAGTTTGAGGGGTCAGCCCCAGCATTTT. It translates to CASSLRGQPQHF.

This chain connects TRBV14 to TRBJ1-4, with D tentatively TRBD1 (6 bases). V was pared by 1 base and J by 4 bases, with 10 bases between. The CDR3 totals 15 residues. Germline CDR1 SGHDN, CDR2 FVKESK. The CDR3 loop is CASSQGTAYNEKLFF. DNA of the CDR3: TGTGCCAGCAGCCAAGGGACAGCTTATAATGAAAAACTGTTTTTT.

Written as DNA, the CDR3 is TGTGCCAGCAGCGCGCGACTAGACCAGAGCTCCTACAATGAGCAGTTCTTC. Translation gives CASSARLDQSSYNEQFF. This chain connects TRBV11-1 to TRBJ2-1, with D possibly TRBD2 on 6 matching bases. The CDR3 is 17 residues long. V dropped 5 bases and J dropped 0 bases, with 17 bases sitting between them. The germline V gene encodes CDR1 SGHAT and CDR2 FQDESV (reference sequence).

The V gene is TRBV28, the J gene TRBJ1-5, with D perhaps TRBD1 (5 bases). Germline V gene sequence: CDR1 MDHEN, CDR2 SYDVKM. The CDR3 consists of 13 residues. V gave up 8 bases and J gave up 1 base, with 9 bases separating them. CDR3 region: CASLRGSNQPQHF. The CDR3, as DNA: TGTGCCAGCCTACGGGGGAGCAATCAGCCCCAGCATTTT.

This chain connects TRBV5-6 to TRBJ1-6; the match to TRBD1 covers 7 bases. The germline CDR1 and CDR2 sequences are SGHDT and YYEEEE. The CDR3 consists of 16 residues. The J segment lost 7 bases and the V segment lost 3 bases, leaving 10 bases of the junction unmatched. The CDR3 DNA is TGTGCCAGCAGCTCCACAGGGGCGGCCGGGAATTCACCCCTCCACTTT. Translated, it gives CASSSTGAAGNSPLHF.

This chain connects TRBV29-1 to TRBJ2-1; possible D gene TRBD1, 6 bases. V gave up 5 bases and J gave up 7 bases, with 15 bases separating them. Germline-derived CDR1 and CDR2 are SQVTM and ANQGSEA. The CDR3 runs to 13 residues. As DNA, the CDR3 is TGCAGCGTTAGGACAGTGGGCGGGAATGAGCAGTTCTTC. The encoded protein is CSVRTVGGNEQFF.

The chain has TRBV30 and TRBJ2-1; D not certain. Germline V gene lookup returns CDR1 GTSNPN and CDR2 SVGIG (reference sequence). The CDR3 is 12 residues long. Trimming removed 3 bases from V and 10 bases from J, with 13 bases in between. In DNA form, the CDR3 reads TGTGCCTGGAGCCTTATGAGAGGCGAGCAGTTCTTC. Translating gives CAWSLMRGEQFF.

CDR3 protein: CASIEGGSTDTQYF. The CDR3, as DNA: TGTGCCAGTATTGAGGGGGGGAGCACAGATACGCAGTATTTT. The genes are TRBV19 and TRBJ2-3; weak D call: TRBD2 (7 bases). The CDR3 is 14 residues long. The V gene's germline CDR1 is LNHDA and CDR2 SQIVND (reference sequence). V lost 7 bases and J lost 0, with 11 bases in between.

The chain joins TRBV4-1 to TRBJ2-7; TRBD1 agrees at 9 bases. The V and J ends lost 4 bases and 6 bases, in that order; junction bases with no gene match: 1. The germline CDR1 and CDR2 sequences are MGHRA and YSYEKL. CDR3 length equals 12 residues. DNA for the CDR3: TGCGCCAGCAGCCGGGACAGGGCCGAGCAGTACTTC. This codes for CASSRDRAEQYF.

The V call is TRBV27, the J call TRBJ1-1; tentative D call: TRBD1 (5 bases). The germline V gene encodes CDR1 MNHEY and CDR2 SMNVEV (reference sequence). This CDR3 is built from 11 residues. Trimming shortened V by 6 bases and J by 8 bases, and 10 bases separated the two germline ends. CDR3 sequence: CASRLGVEAFF. In DNA form, the CDR3 reads TGTGCCAGCAGGCTAGGGGTAGAAGCTTTCTTT.